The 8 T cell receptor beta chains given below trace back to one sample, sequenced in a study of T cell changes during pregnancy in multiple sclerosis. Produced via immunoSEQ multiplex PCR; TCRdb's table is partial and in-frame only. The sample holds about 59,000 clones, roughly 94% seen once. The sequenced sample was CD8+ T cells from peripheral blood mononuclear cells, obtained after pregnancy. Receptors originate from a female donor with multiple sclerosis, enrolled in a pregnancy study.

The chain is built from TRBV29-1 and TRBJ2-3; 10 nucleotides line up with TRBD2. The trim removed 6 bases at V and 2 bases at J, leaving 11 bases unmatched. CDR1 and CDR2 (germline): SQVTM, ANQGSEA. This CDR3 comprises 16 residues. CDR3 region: CSVDSGLAVLTDTQYF. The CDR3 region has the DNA TGCAGCGTCGATTCCGGACTAGCGGTCCTCACAGATACGCAGTATTTT.

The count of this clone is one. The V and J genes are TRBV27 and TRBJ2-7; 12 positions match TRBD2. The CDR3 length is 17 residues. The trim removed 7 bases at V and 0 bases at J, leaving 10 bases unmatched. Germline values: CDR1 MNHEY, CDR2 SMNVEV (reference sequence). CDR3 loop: CASKSGTSGRYSYEQYF. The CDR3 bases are TGTGCCAGCAAATCCGGGACTAGCGGGCGCTACTCCTACGAGCAGTACTTC.

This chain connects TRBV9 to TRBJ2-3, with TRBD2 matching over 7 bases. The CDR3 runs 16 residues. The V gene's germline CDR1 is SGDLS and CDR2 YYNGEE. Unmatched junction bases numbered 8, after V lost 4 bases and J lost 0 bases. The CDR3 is CASSSRLAPSTDTQYF. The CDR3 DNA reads TGTGCCAGCAGCTCCCGACTAGCTCCCAGCACAGATACGCAGTATTTT.

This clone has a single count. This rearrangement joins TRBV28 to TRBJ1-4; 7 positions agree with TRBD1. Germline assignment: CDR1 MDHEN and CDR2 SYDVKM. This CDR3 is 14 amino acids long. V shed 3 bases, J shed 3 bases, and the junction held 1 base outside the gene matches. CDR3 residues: CASSLGTANEKLFF. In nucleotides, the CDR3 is TGTGCCAGCAGTTTGGGGACAGCTAATGAAAAACTGTTTTTT.

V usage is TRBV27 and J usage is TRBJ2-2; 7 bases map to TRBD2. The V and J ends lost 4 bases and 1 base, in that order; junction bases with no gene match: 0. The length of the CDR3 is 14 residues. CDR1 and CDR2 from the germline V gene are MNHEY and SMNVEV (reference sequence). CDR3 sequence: CASSWEGNTGELFF. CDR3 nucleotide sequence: TGTGCCAGCAGTTGGGAGGGGAACACCGGGGAGCTGTTTTTT.

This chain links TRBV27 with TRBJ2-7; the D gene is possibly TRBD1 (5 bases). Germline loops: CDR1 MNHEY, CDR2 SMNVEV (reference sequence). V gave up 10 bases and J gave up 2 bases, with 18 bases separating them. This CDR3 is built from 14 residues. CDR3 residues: CATEKSGHPYEQYF. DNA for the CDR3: TGTGCCACCGAAAAGTCCGGACACCCCTACGAGCAGTACTTC.

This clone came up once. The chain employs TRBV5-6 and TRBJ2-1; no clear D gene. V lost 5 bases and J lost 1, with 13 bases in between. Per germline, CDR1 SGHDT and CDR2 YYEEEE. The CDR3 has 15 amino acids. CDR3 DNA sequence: TGTGCCAGCAGGTCCCAGGTATCATCCTACAATGAGCAGTTCTTC. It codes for CASRSQVSSYNEQFF.

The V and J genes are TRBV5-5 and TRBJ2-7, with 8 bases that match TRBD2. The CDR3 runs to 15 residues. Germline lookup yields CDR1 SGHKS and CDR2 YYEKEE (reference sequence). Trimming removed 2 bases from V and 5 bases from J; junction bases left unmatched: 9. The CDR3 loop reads CASSFRTGRENEQYF. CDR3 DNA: TGTGCCAGCAGCTTTCGCACCGGGAGGGAGAACGAGCAGTACTTC.